These 17 T cell receptor beta chains were sequenced from one sample in a study of molecular identifiers for immune sequencing clone quantification. TCRdb independently ran MiXCR on the PCR reads; one entry per CDR3 protein. The table shows 68,000 or so distinct CDR3 sequences, with around a sixth occurring only once. The sequenced material came from naive CD8+ T cells from blood, with Jurkat cell RNA spiked in. Subset described: FACS-sorted CD8+CD4-CCR7+CD45RA+ naive T cells. Every receptor here comes from a human donor in good health. Some libraries in this study had Jurkat cell RNA spiked in.

At least ten counts were recorded for this clonotype. This chain connects TRBV5-1 to TRBJ2-1; 8 nucleotides align to TRBD2. V dropped 0 bases and J dropped 4; count of bases not matched to a gene: 6. Germline CDR1 is SGHRS and CDR2 is YFSETQ. The CDR3 extends over 16 amino acids. DNA for the CDR3: TGCGCCAGCAGCTTGGGTAGCGGGATTAGTTACAATGAGCAGTTCTTC. It yields the protein CASSLGSGISYNEQFF.

This clonotype appeared a single time. A much larger clone sits a single nucleotide away, making a read error possible. The chain is built from TRBV27 and TRBJ2-3; maybe TRBD1 (5 bases). The CDR3 covers 14 residues. The germline V gene encodes CDR1 MNHEY and CDR2 SMNVEV (reference sequence). CDR3 DNA: TGTGCCAACAGTCCTGACAGAGGAACAGATACGCAGTATTTT. Translating gives CANSPDRGTDTQYF.

V gene TRBV9 combines with J gene TRBJ2-5; D is unclear. The V gene lost 0 bases and the J gene lost 4 bases, with 4 bases spanning the gap. The CDR3 is 12 residues long. CDR1 and CDR2 from the germline V gene are SGDLS and YYNGEE. The CDR3, as DNA: TGTGCCAGCAGCGTAGGGGGAGAGACCCAGTACTTC. Amino acids: CASSVGGETQYF.

In its sample, this clonotype was seen a few times. The chain links TRBV29-1 to TRBJ2-7; D is unclear. Per the germline V gene, CDR1 is SQVTM and CDR2 is ANQGSEA. The CDR3 loop spans 11 amino acids. Trimming stripped 7 bases from V and 3 bases from J, with 10 bases between. Written as DNA, the CDR3 is TGCAGCGGAATGGCTGACTACGAGCAGTACTTC. The encoded protein is CSGMADYEQYF.

On this clonotype itself: One end of the junction is discordant with germline, which a read error may explain. CDR3 region: CAGSPEPLWAYNEQFF. The CDR3 DNA follows: TGTGCCGGCAGCCCAGAACCCCTCTGGGCCTACAATGAGCAGTTCTTC. The chain uses TRBV11-2 and TRBJ2-1; no firm D call. CDR1 and CDR2 (germline): SGHAT, FQNNGV. The CDR3 totals 16 residues. The full variable domain, its missing parts supplied by reference TRBV11-2 and TRBJ2-1, is EAGVAQSPRYKIIEKRQSVAFWCNPISGHATLYWYQQILGQGPKLLIQFQNNGVVDDSQLPKDRFSAERLKGVDSTLKIQPAKLEDSAVYLCAGSPEPLWAYNEQFFGPGTRLTVL.

This clonotype came up many times. The chain is built from TRBV28 and TRBJ2-3; maybe TRBD1 (6 bases). CDR1 MDHEN and CDR2 SYDVKM come from the germline V gene. Trimming stripped 7 bases from V and 3 bases from J, with 11 bases between. This CDR3 has 13 residues. In DNA, the CDR3 is TGTGCCAGCACGGACAGATTAACAGATACGCAGTATTTT. Protein: CASTDRLTDTQYF.

In its sample, this clonotype was seen many times. The chain combines TRBV11-2 with TRBJ2-7, with 7 bases fitting TRBD1. The germline gives CDR1 SGHAT, CDR2 FQNNGV. V was pared by 1 base and J by 3 bases, with 6 bases of the junction left unmatched. The CDR3 covers 15 residues. This CDR3 is CASSLGPGQDYEQYF. For the CDR3, the DNA is TGTGCCAGCAGCTTAGGGCCCGGACAGGACTACGAGCAGTACTTC.

On this clonotype itself: With a much larger clone just one base away, this may be a read error. The chain employs TRBV2 and TRBJ2-5; D uncertain. Between the trimmed V and J ends, which lost 2 bases and 4 bases, there was a span of 14 bases. There are 15 residues in the CDR3. Looked up from germline, CDR1 is SNHLY and CDR2 is FYNNEI. For the CDR3, the DNA is TGTGCCAGCAGTGAACTGAACGCCCTCAGAGAGACCCAGTACTTC. Protein product: CASSELNALRETQYF.

This clonotype was counted at least ten times. V is TRBV6-5 and J is TRBJ1-1, with D unresolved. There are 13 residues in the CDR3. The germline V gene has CDR1 MNHEY and CDR2 SVGAGI. V gave up 2 bases and J gave up 1 base, with 5 bases separating them. This chain's CDR3 is CASSYVKNTEAFF. Written as DNA, the CDR3 is TGTGCCAGCAGTTACGTAAAGAACACTGAAGCTTTCTTT.

This chain joins TRBV5-6 and TRBJ2-3, with 12 bases aligning to TRBD2. CDR3 length: 14 amino acids. V lost 6 bases and J lost 4; bases outside the gene matches: 3. Germline V gene lookup returns CDR1 SGHDT and CDR2 YYEEEE. The CDR3 DNA reads as TGTGCCAGCATCCTAGCGGGAGGGCCAGATACGCAGTATTTT. This codes for CASILAGGPDTQYF.

The gene calls are TRBV11-2 and TRBJ2-1; 8 bases are shared with TRBD2. With 5 bases clipped from V and 2 bases from J, the junction kept 11 bases outside the gene matches. Germline CDR1 and CDR2: SGHAT and FQNNGV. The CDR3 has 17 amino acids. The CDR3 protein is CASSHSPGLATYNEQFF. For the CDR3, the DNA is TGTGCCAGCAGCCACTCTCCTGGACTAGCAACCTACAATGAGCAGTTCTTC.

Details on this clonotype: A much larger clone lies one base from this, so it may be a read error. CDR3 sequence (DNA): TGTGCCGGCAGCTCAAGACTAGCGGGATCGGGCAATGAGCAGTTCTTC. Protein sequence: CAGSSRLAGSGNEQFF. The chain has TRBV9 and TRBJ2-1; 11 nucleotides line up with TRBD2. CDR1 and CDR2 from the germline V gene are SGDLS and YYNGEE. This CDR3 is 16 amino acids long.

The sample holds many counts of this clonotype. The chain combines TRBV5-6 with TRBJ2-7; D ambiguous. Trimming stripped 1 base from V and 4 bases from J, with 15 bases between. The CDR3 length is 15 residues. The germline V gene encodes CDR1 SGHDT and CDR2 YYEEEE. This CDR3 reads CASSLPGAESYEQYF. Here the CDR3 DNA reads TGTGCCAGCAGCTTGCCGGGCGCCGAGTCTTACGAGCAGTACTTC.

This clonotype was counted many times. The rearrangement joins TRBV3-1 to TRBJ2-2, with 8 bases that match TRBD2. The ends lost 0 bases at V and 3 bases at J; junction bases unmatched: 6. Germline CDR1 is LGHDT and CDR2 is YNNKEL (reference sequence). This CDR3 contains 17 residues. The CDR3, as DNA: TGTGCCAGCAGCCAAGACCGCGGGACTAGAGACACCGGGGAGCTGTTTTTT. It specifies CASSQDRGTRDTGELFF.

The chain recombines TRBV7-9 with TRBJ1-3, with D tentatively TRBD1 (6 bases). This CDR3 is built from 15 residues. Germline V gene lookup returns CDR1 SEHNR and CDR2 FQNEAQ (reference sequence). Trimming removed 5 bases at V and 8 bases at J, with 19 bases between. DNA of the CDR3: TGTGCCAGCAGCCCCGCCGGGGGCCGCATGGACACCATATATTTT. Translating it yields CASSPAGGRMDTIYF.

Worth noting for this clonotype: A clone one base away is much larger, so this may be a read error. CDR3: CSARISGSLSYERYF. The CDR3 DNA reads TGCAGTGCTAGGATTAGCGGGAGTCTTTCCTACGAGCGGTACTTC. This chain connects TRBV20-1 to TRBJ2-7, with 9 bases matching TRBD2. CDR1 is DFQATT, CDR2 SNEGSKA, per germline (reference sequence). This CDR3 contains 15 residues.

The chain couples TRBV4-1 to TRBJ2-7; 12 nucleotides agree with TRBD2. V was pared by 0 bases and J by 4 bases, with 4 bases of the junction left unmatched. This CDR3 is 16 amino acids long. Germline V gene data show CDR1 as MGHRA and CDR2 as YSYEKL. The CDR3 spells CASSQEDLAGGYEQYF. For the CDR3, the DNA is TGCGCCAGCAGCCAAGAGGACCTAGCGGGAGGGTACGAGCAGTACTTC.